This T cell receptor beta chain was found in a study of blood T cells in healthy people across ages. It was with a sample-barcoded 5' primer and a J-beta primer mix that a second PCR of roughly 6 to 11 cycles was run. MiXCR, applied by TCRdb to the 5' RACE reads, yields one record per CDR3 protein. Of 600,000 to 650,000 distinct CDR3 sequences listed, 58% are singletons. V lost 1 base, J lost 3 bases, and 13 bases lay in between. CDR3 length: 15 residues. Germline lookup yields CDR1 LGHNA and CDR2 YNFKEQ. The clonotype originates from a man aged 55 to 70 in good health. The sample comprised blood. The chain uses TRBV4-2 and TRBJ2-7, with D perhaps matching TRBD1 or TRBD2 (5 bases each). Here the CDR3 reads CASSQGAERGYEQYF. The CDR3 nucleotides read TGTGCCAGCAGCCAAGGGGCCGAGAGGGGCTACGAGCAGTACTTC.